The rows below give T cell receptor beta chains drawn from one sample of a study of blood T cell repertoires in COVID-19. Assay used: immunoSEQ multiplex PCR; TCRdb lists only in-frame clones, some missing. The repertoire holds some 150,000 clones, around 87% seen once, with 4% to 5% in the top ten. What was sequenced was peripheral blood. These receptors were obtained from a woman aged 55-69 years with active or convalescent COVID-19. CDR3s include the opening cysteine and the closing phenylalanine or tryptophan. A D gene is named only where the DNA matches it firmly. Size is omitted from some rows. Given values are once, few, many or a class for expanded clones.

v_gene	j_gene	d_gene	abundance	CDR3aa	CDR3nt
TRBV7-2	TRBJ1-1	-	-	CASSLVPTQNTEAFF	TGTGCCAGCAGCCTAGTTCCGACACAAAACACTGAAGCTTTCTTT
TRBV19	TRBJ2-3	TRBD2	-	CASSLRLAGGTDTQYF	TGTGCCAGTAGTCTACGACTAGCGGGGGGCACAGATACGCAGTATTTT
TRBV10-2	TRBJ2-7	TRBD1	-	CASRAGGDYEQYF	TGCGCCAGCAGGGCAGGGGGAGACTACGAGCAGTACTTC
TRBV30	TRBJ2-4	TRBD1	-	CAWRVDRVAKNIQYF	TGTGCCTGGAGGGTGGACAGGGTGGCCAAAAACATTCAGTACTTC
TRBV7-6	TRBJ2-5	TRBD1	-	CASSLVPFGTGGTQYF	TGTGCCAGCAGCTTAGTACCCTTCGGGACAGGCGGGACCCAGTACTTC
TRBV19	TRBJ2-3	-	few	CASSIAVPTPDTQYF	TGTGCCAGTAGTATAGCGGTCCCAACTCCAGATACGCAGTATTTT
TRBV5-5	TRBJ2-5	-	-	CASSPLVLETQYF	TGTGCCAGCAGCCCCCTTGTCTTAGAGACCCAGTACTTC
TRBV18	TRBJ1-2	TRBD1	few	CASSPGQENYGYTF	TGTGCCAGCTCACCGGGACAGGAAAACTATGGCTACACCTTC
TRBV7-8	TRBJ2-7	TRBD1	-	CASSTGQGGYEQYF	TGTGCCAGCAGCACCGGACAGGGGGGATACGAGCAGTACTTC
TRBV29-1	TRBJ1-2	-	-	CSVEMQGAGYGYTF	TGCAGCGTTGAAATGCAGGGCGCCGGGTATGGCTACACCTTC
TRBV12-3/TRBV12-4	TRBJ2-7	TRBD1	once	CASSRDRGYEQYF	TGTGCCAGCAGTCGCGACAGGGGCTACGAGCAGTACTTC
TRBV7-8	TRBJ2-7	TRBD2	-	CASSPSGAGFSYEQYF	TGTGCCAGCAGCCCGAGCGGGGCAGGATTCTCCTACGAGCAGTACTTC
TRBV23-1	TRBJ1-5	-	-	CASSQPTGKGNQPQHF	TGCGCCAGCAGTCAACCCACAGGGAAGGGCAATCAGCCCCAGCATTTT
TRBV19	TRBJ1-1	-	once	CASSIDRMSEAFF	TGTGCCAGTAGTATAGACAGAATGTCTGAAGCTTTCTTT
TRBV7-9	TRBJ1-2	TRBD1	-	CASSPTQGAGGYTF	TGTGCCAGCAGCCCCACCCAGGGGGCGGGTGGCTACACCTTC
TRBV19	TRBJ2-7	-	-	CASSISRRSYEQYF	TGTGCCAGTAGTATCTCTAGGCGCTCCTACGAGCAGTACTTC
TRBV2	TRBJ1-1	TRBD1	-	CASSLGQGNTEAFF	TGTGCCAGCAGCCTCGGACAGGGGAACACTGAAGCTTTCTTT
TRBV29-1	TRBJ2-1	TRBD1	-	CSDRRDRGRVDEQFF	TGCAGCGACCGGCGGGACAGGGGGCGCGTTGATGAGCAGTTCTTC
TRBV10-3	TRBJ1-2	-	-	CAISVQDITYGYTF	TGTGCCATCAGTGTACAGGACATAACGTATGGCTACACCTTC
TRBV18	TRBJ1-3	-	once	CASSPQGYRQAGNTIYF	TGTGCCAGCTCACCACAGGGATACCGACAGGCTGGAAACACCATATATTTT
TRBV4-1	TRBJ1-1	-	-	CASSQPTGGRMNTEAFF	TGCGCCAGCAGCCAACCCACGGGGGGTAGGATGAACACTGAAGCTTTCTTT
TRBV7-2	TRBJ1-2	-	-	CASSLGTLSFVTF	TGTGCCAGCAGCTTAGGGACACTATCGTTCGTTACCTTC
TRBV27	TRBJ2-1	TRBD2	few	CASSLRTSNEQFF	TGTGCCAGCAGTTTAAGGACTAGCAATGAGCAGTTCTTC
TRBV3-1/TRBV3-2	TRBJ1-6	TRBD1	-	CASSQVFAGGNSPLHF	TGTGCCAGCAGCCAAGTATTTGCAGGGGGGAATTCACCCCTCCACTTT
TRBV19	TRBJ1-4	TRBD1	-	CASSIGGGAGSEKLFF	TGTGCCAGTAGTATAGGAGGGGGCGCCGGGAGTGAAAAACTGTTTTTT
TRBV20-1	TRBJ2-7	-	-	CSASLRRGYEQYF	TGCAGTGCTAGTCTGAGGCGGGGATACGAGCAGTACTTC
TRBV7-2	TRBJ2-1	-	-	CASKPRRGSWEQFF	TGTGCCAGCAAGCCCCGGCGGGGATCATGGGAGCAGTTCTTC
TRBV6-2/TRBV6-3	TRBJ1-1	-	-	CASSSLDLVEAFF	TGTGCCAGCAGTTCCCTTGACTTAGTTGAAGCTTTCTTT
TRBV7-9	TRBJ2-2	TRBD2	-	CASRGTSVSTGELFF	TGTGCCAGCAGGGGCACTAGCGTGAGCACCGGGGAGCTGTTTTTT
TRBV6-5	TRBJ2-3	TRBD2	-	CAIGGAGTDTQYF	TGTGCCATCGGGGGGGCCGGCACAGATACGCAGTATTTT
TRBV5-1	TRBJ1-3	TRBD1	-	CASSLGFGQVSGNTIYF	TGCGCCAGCAGCTTGGGATTCGGACAGGTCTCTGGAAACACCATATATTTT
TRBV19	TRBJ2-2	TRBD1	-	CASSTDRVATGELFF	TGTGCCAGTAGTACGGACAGGGTAGCCACCGGGGAGCTGTTTTTT
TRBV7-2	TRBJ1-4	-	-	CASSLFRPGTNEKLFF	TGTGCCAGCAGCTTATTCAGGCCGGGGACTAATGAAAAACTGTTTTTT
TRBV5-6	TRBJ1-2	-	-	CASSIAGRPNYGYTF	TGTGCCAGCAGCATCGCAGGGAGGCCGAACTATGGCTACACCTTC
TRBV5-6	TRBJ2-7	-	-	CASSPPDISYEQYF	TGTGCCAGCAGCCCACCCGACATATCCTACGAGCAGTACTTC
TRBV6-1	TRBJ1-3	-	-	CASSEQAGTGNTIYF	TGTGCCAGCAGTGAACAGGCCGGCACTGGAAACACCATATATTTT
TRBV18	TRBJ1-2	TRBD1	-	CASSPGTGGQGLYGYTF	TGTGCCAGCTCACCAGGGACAGGGGGCCAGGGCTTATATGGCTACACCTTC
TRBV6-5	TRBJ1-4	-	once	CASSPQDIDDEKLFF	TGTGCCAGCAGTCCCCAGGACATAGATGATGAAAAACTGTTTTTT
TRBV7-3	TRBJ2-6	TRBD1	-	CASSLGQDNVLTF	TGTGCCAGCAGCCTAGGACAGGACAACGTCCTGACTTTC
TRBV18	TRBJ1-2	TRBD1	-	CASSPSRDRGMGYTF	TGTGCCAGCTCCCCGTCGAGGGACAGGGGAATGGGCTACACCTTC
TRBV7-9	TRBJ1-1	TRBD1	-	CASSYGQVGNTEAFF	TGTGCCAGCAGCTACGGACAGGTGGGGAACACTGAAGCTTTCTTT
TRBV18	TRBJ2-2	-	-	CASSPITGFLTGELFF	TGTGCCAGCTCACCAATAACCGGGTTCCTCACCGGGGAGCTGTTTTTT
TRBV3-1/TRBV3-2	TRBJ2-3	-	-	CASSQVAADTQYF	TGTGCCAGCAGCCAAGTAGCAGCAGATACGCAGTATTTT
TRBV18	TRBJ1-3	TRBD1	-	CASSPPRTGDISGNTIYF	TGTGCCAGCTCACCACCCCGGACAGGGGATATCTCTGGAAACACCATATATTTT
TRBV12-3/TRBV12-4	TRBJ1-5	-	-	CASSVQDQPQHF	TGTGCCAGCAGTGTACAGGATCAGCCCCAGCATTTT
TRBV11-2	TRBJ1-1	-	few	CASSPSTSHTEAFF	TGTGCCAGCAGCCCCTCAACAAGTCACACTGAAGCTTTCTTT
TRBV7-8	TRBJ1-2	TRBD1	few	CASSSGQGASSYTF	TGTGCCAGCAGCTCCGGACAGGGGGCAAGTAGCTACACCTTC